The source of this T cell receptor beta chain is a study of cytomegalovirus exposure and HLA in healthy donors. The PCR made use of 60 Vbeta and 13 Jbeta primers. Measured with immunoSEQ multiplex PCR; TCRdb has only the in-frame clones, and not every one. The top ten hold 1% of the sample, which has more than 150,000 clones, roughly 78% seen once. The CDR3 has 14 amino acids. Germline values: CDR1 SGHRS, CDR2 YFSETQ. V gave up 5 bases and J gave up 11 bases, with 20 bases separating them. The chain joins TRBV5-1 to TRBJ1-5; no clear D gene. Specimen: PBMCs. This TCR was recovered from a woman aged 45-65 years in good health and CMV-seropositive. CDR3 nucleotide sequence: TGCGCCAGCAGTCCCGGACTGGGCGGGATAGCCCAGCATTTT. This gives the protein CASSPGLGGIAQHF.